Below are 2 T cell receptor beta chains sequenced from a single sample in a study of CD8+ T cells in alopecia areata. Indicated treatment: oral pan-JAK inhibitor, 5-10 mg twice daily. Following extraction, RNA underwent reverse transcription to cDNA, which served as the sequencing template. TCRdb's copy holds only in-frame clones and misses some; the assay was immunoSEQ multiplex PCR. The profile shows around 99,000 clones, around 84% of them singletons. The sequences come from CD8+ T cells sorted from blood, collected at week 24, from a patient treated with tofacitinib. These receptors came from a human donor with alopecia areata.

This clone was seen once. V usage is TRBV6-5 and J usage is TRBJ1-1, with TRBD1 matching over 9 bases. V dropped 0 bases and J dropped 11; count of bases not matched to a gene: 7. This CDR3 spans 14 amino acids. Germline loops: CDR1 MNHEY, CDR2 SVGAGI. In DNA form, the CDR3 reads TGTGCCAGCAGTTACTCACGGACAGGGGTTACGGCTTTCTTT. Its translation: CASSYSRTGVTAFF.

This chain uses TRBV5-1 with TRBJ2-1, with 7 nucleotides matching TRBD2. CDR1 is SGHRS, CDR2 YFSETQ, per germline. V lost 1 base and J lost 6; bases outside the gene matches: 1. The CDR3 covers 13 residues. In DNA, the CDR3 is TGCGCCAGCAGCTTGAGCGGGGCCAATGAGCAGTTCTTC. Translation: CASSLSGANEQFF.